Listed here are 10 T cell receptor beta chains from one sample, sequenced in a study of blood T cell repertoires in COVID-19. Measured with immunoSEQ multiplex PCR; TCRdb has only the in-frame clones, and not every one. This repertoire shows 200,000 to 300,000 clones, 87% found once; its top ten account for over 2%. The sample taken for sequencing was peripheral blood. The receptor source for this set is a woman aged 50 to 60 with acute or convalescent COVID-19.

J is TRBJ1-5 and V is TRBV5-1, with D perhaps TRBD1 (5 bases). Germline V gene sequence: CDR1 SGHRS, CDR2 YFSETQ. This CDR3 contains 17 residues. V was trimmed by 0 bases and J by 5 bases, leaving 18 bases between them. The CDR3 spells CASSLDPLQVAYQPQHF. The CDR3 coding sequence is TGCGCCAGCAGCTTGGACCCTCTACAGGTCGCATATCAGCCCCAGCATTTT.

The chain combines TRBV28 with TRBJ2-1, with 7 bases matching TRBD1. Germline lookup yields CDR1 MDHEN and CDR2 SYDVKM. The CDR3 loop spans 15 amino acids. V lost 1 base to trimming and J lost 10 bases; unmatched junction nucleotides: 10. The CDR3: CASSLYRTGLLEQFF. The CDR3 bases are TGTGCCAGCAGTTTATATAGGACAGGCCTTTTGGAGCAGTTCTTC.

J is TRBJ2-2 and V is TRBV3-1 (or the pseudogene TRBV3-2), with TRBD2 matching 8 bases. The CDR3 covers 18 residues. In germline, CDR1 is LGHDT, CDR2 YNNKEL (reference sequence). The trim removed 7 bases at V and 0 bases at J, leaving 13 bases unmatched. CDR3 DNA sequence: TGTGCCAGCAACCTCGAGACTAGCGACATAGCGAACACCGGGGAGCTGTTTTTT. Translated, it gives CASNLETSDIANTGELFF.

The gene calls are TRBV18 and TRBJ2-7, with 8 bases lining up with TRBD1. The germline V gene has CDR1 KGHSH and CDR2 LQKENI. The V segment lost 5 bases and the J segment 4 bases; nucleotides outside the gene matches: 10. The CDR3 contains 15 residues. The CDR3 loop reads CASSGGQGRAYEQYF. CDR3 nucleotides: TGTGCCAGCTCAGGCGGACAGGGTAGAGCATACGAGCAGTACTTC.

The chain links TRBV11-2 to TRBJ2-7; tentative D call: TRBD2 (6 bases). The CDR3 runs to 14 residues. From germline, CDR1 is SGHAT and CDR2 FQNNGV. V lost 5 bases and J lost 5, with 16 bases in between. This CDR3 reads CASSRRDADNEQYF. CDR3 nucleotide sequence: TGTGCCAGCAGCCGGAGGGACGCGGACAACGAGCAGTACTTC. Together with reference TRBV11-2 and TRBJ2-7, the CDR3 gives the full variable domain: EAGVAQSPRYKIIEKRQSVAFWCNPISGHATLYWYQQILGQGPKLLIQFQNNGVVDDSQLPKDRFSAERLKGVDSTLKIQPAKLEDSAVYLCASSRRDADNEQYFGPGTRLTVT.

The chain recombines TRBV30 with TRBJ1-5; possibly TRBD1 for D (6 bases). Germline CDR1 is GTSNPN and CDR2 is SVGIG (reference sequence). Trimming removed 0 bases at V and 9 bases at J, with 18 bases between. The CDR3 is 15 amino acids. CDR3: CAWSVAGALTGPQHF. Written as DNA, the CDR3 is TGTGCCTGGAGTGTAGCAGGGGCGCTTACGGGGCCCCAGCATTTT.

J is TRBJ1-5 and V is TRBV10-1; possible D gene TRBD1, 5 bases. Germline assignment: CDR1 WNHNN and CDR2 SYGVQD (reference sequence). The CDR3 consists of 18 residues. Deletions cut 2 bases from V and 1 base from J, with 18 bases between. CDR3 sequence: CASSERTRAPESNQPQHF. Here the CDR3 DNA reads TGCGCCAGCAGTGAGCGAACCAGGGCCCCGGAGAGCAATCAGCCCCAGCATTTT.

V and J are TRBV5-6 and TRBJ1-3; 7 bases line up with TRBD1. Germline V lookup: CDR1 SGHDT, CDR2 YYEEEE. Trimming removed 0 bases from V and 4 bases from J; junction bases left unmatched: 10. The CDR3 has 17 residues. The chain's CDR3 is CASSLAAGGPWGNTIYF. CDR3 DNA: TGTGCCAGCAGCTTGGCCGCAGGGGGGCCCTGGGGAAACACCATATATTTT. Full variable domain (missing parts from reference TRBV5-6 and TRBJ1-3): DAGVTQSPTHLIKTRGQQVTLRCSPKSGHDTVSWYQQALGQGPQFIFQYYEEEERQRGNFPDRFSGHQFPNYSSELNVNALLLGDSALYLCASSLAAGGPWGNTIYFGEGSWLTVV.

The rearrangement uses TRBV5-5 and TRBJ1-6; D unresolved. The CDR3 loop spans 14 amino acids. The germline V gene encodes CDR1 SGHKS and CDR2 YYEKEE (reference sequence). Trimming left V 2 bases short and J 10 bases short, with 13 bases between. CDR3 coding DNA: TGTGCCAGCAGCTTTTACGGGAGCCGCTCACCCCTCCACTTT. This encodes CASSFYGSRSPLHF.

The chain joins TRBV24-1 to TRBJ1-1; 7 nucleotides agree with TRBD1. The length of the CDR3 is 14 residues. Germline V CDR1 and CDR2: KGHDR, SFDVKD. Germline trimming cut 1 base from V and 11 bases from J; bases unmatched to any gene: 9. The CDR3 DNA sequence: TGTGCCACCAGTGATTTCGTGACAGGGCAGGGGGCTTTCTTT. Encoded protein: CATSDFVTGQGAFF.